Listed below are T cell receptor beta chains from one sample, sequenced in a study of blood T cells in healthy people across ages. TCRdb re-analysed the 5' RACE reads in MiXCR, keeping a single row per CDR3 protein. Among 1.5 million to 2 million distinct CDR3 sequences listed, approximately 50% were seen once. The specimen sequenced was blood. These receptors originate from a woman in her thirties or forties in good health. CDR3s include the opening cysteine and the closing phenylalanine or tryptophan. D genes are given only for firm matches.

d_call: TRBD1
j_call: TRBJ2-6
v_call: TRBV27
cdr3_aa: CASSKDRGAGANVLTF

d_call: -
j_call: TRBJ2-7
v_call: TRBV28
cdr3_aa: CASSFPHRRTLRYEQYF

d_call: -
j_call: TRBJ1-1
v_call: TRBV20-1
cdr3_aa: CSARPYTEAFF

d_call: -
j_call: TRBJ2-5
v_call: TRBV7-2
cdr3_aa: CASSLELLVAETQYF

d_call: -
j_call: TRBJ1-3
v_call: TRBV12-5
cdr3_aa: CASGLVRESSGNTIYF

d_call: TRBD1
j_call: TRBJ2-5
v_call: TRBV24-1
cdr3_aa: CATSDTRDRYLETQYF

d_call: -
j_call: TRBJ2-7
v_call: TRBV20-1
cdr3_aa: CSARESQHLNEQYF

d_call: -
j_call: TRBJ1-2
v_call: TRBV27
cdr3_aa: CASSSQGTRNYGYTF

d_call: TRBD1
j_call: TRBJ2-3
v_call: TRBV9
cdr3_aa: CASRPPGQGAADTQYF

d_call: -
j_call: TRBJ1-5
v_call: TRBV6-2/TRBV6-3
cdr3_aa: CASSYSGQYNQPQHF

d_call: TRBD2
j_call: TRBJ2-3
v_call: TRBV7-2
cdr3_aa: CASSLRNTGGGSTDTQYF

d_call: -
j_call: TRBJ2-7
v_call: TRBV29-1
cdr3_aa: CSVGGGGGSYEQYF

d_call: -
j_call: TRBJ1-2
v_call: TRBV10-2
cdr3_aa: CASGGQPYGYTF

d_call: TRBD2
j_call: TRBJ2-1
v_call: TRBV5-6
cdr3_aa: CASSRRTSGGAKSRNEQFF

d_call: -
j_call: TRBJ1-6
v_call: TRBV4-1
cdr3_aa: CASSQGGDSLFYNSPLHF

d_call: -
j_call: -
v_call: TRBV7-2
cdr3_aa: CASSLRRGADYEQYF

d_call: -
j_call: TRBJ2-7
v_call: TRBV6-2/TRBV6-3
cdr3_aa: CASSYGGRGNEQYF

d_call: TRBD2
j_call: TRBJ2-1
v_call: TRBV10-3
cdr3_aa: CAISETGTSSANEQFF

d_call: -
j_call: TRBJ1-2
v_call: TRBV27
cdr3_aa: CASRPTGENYGYTF

d_call: TRBD1
j_call: TRBJ2-5
v_call: TRBV12-3/TRBV12-4
cdr3_aa: CASTLTGGLETQYF

d_call: -
j_call: TRBJ2-3
v_call: TRBV10-2
cdr3_aa: CASSVLVSQTSTDTQYF

d_call: TRBD1
j_call: TRBJ2-7
v_call: TRBV28
cdr3_aa: CASSSLEGAEIYEQYF

d_call: TRBD2
j_call: TRBJ2-5
v_call: TRBV2
cdr3_aa: CASSGLAGPQETQYF

d_call: TRBD1
j_call: TRBJ2-1
v_call: TRBV6-5
cdr3_aa: CASSYSGTGAGNEQFF

d_call: -
j_call: TRBJ2-1
v_call: TRBV12-3/TRBV12-4
cdr3_aa: CASSVTVNEQFF

d_call: TRBD2
j_call: TRBJ2-5
v_call: TRBV10-3
cdr3_aa: CAISDSGGQQETQYF

d_call: -
j_call: TRBJ1-2
v_call: TRBV28
cdr3_aa: CASSLQGENTF

d_call: TRBD1
j_call: TRBJ1-2
v_call: TRBV7-2
cdr3_aa: CASSFHRDRGLGYTF

d_call: -
j_call: TRBJ2-3
v_call: TRBV25-1
cdr3_aa: CASSDGHRLSRQYF

d_call: -
j_call: TRBJ2-1
v_call: TRBV9
cdr3_aa: CASSVAFPSEQFF

d_call: -
j_call: TRBJ2-6
v_call: TRBV27
cdr3_aa: CVSREEVGANVLTF

d_call: -
j_call: TRBJ1-5
v_call: TRBV10-2
cdr3_aa: CASSDSTTLNQPQHF

d_call: TRBD1
j_call: TRBJ1-4
v_call: TRBV20-1
cdr3_aa: CSAGTGIGEKLFF

d_call: TRBD1
j_call: TRBJ1-2
v_call: TRBV5-1
cdr3_aa: CASSLQGDRGGGYTF

d_call: TRBD1
j_call: TRBJ1-5
v_call: TRBV5-1
cdr3_aa: CASSLGDSSNQPQHF

d_call: -
j_call: TRBJ2-5
v_call: TRBV3-1
cdr3_aa: CASSQDLLSHRGAQETQYF

d_call: -
j_call: TRBJ2-7
v_call: TRBV3-1
cdr3_aa: CASSQGWNYEQYF

d_call: -
j_call: TRBJ2-7
v_call: TRBV20-1
cdr3_aa: CSATNYREIYEQYF

d_call: TRBD1
j_call: TRBJ1-2
v_call: TRBV7-9
cdr3_aa: CASSSPLTGGYGYTF

d_call: -
j_call: TRBJ1-2
v_call: TRBV20-1
cdr3_aa: CSARAGGGYGYTF

d_call: -
j_call: TRBJ1-1
v_call: TRBV6-5
cdr3_aa: CASSSTGTMNTEAFF

d_call: -
j_call: TRBJ2-7
v_call: TRBV4-3
cdr3_aa: CASSQNRQTYEQYF

d_call: TRBD1
j_call: TRBJ2-7
v_call: TRBV6-5
cdr3_aa: CASSYSGVGQGIYEQYF

d_call: -
j_call: TRBJ2-1
v_call: TRBV3-1
cdr3_aa: CASSQDEGNNEQFF

d_call: -
j_call: TRBJ1-2
v_call: TRBV4-3
cdr3_aa: CASSQDLSGDYGYTF

d_call: TRBD2
j_call: TRBJ2-3
v_call: TRBV29-1
cdr3_aa: CSVMRGGRYTQYF

d_call: -
j_call: TRBJ2-5
v_call: TRBV3-1
cdr3_aa: CASSQDHGETQYF

d_call: TRBD1
j_call: TRBJ2-7
v_call: TRBV6-6
cdr3_aa: CASKVPGTGAYEQYF

d_call: -
j_call: TRBJ1-5
v_call: TRBV12-3/TRBV12-4
cdr3_aa: CASRPAGGTNQPQHF

d_call: TRBD2
j_call: TRBJ2-7
v_call: TRBV6-1
cdr3_aa: CASSHLAGTTYEQYF

d_call: -
j_call: TRBJ2-5
v_call: TRBV15
cdr3_aa: CATSRDLGGQETQYF

d_call: TRBD1
j_call: TRBJ1-1
v_call: TRBV29-1
cdr3_aa: CSVRSGTGGAGNTEAFF

d_call: -
j_call: TRBJ2-5
v_call: TRBV7-2
cdr3_aa: CASSFLRTLAGRPQYF